This T cell receptor (beta chain) is drawn from a study of immune evolution from preneoplasia to lung adenocarcinoma. Whole-study results and caveats: Clonality was highest in normal lung, lower in later-stage lesions apparently. KRAS-mutant nodules had the highest T cell clonality. Top clone frequencies peaked in normal lung, apparently declining through invasive adenocarcinoma.

The table came from immunoSEQ multiplex PCR; TCRdb's copy has only in-frame clones and leaves some out. The table has approximately 9,700 clones, around 82% seen once; the top ten hold around 4.9%. A remark on this clone: Antigen unknown.

Germline V gives CDR1 SNHLY, CDR2 FYNNEI. Trimming left V 6 bases short and J 9 bases short, with 12 bases between. The CDR3 is made up of 13 amino acids. This receptor was identified in a person aged 70 to 79 with lung adenocarcinoma. The chain recombines TRBV2 with TRBJ1-6, with D possibly being TRBD1 (5 bases). The specimen sequenced was FFPE minimally invasive lung adenocarcinoma tissue. DNA for the CDR3: TGTGCCAGCAGACTACAGGCAGGTTCACCCCTCCACTTT. Its translation is CASRLQAGSPLHF.